This T cell receptor (beta chain) was documented in a study of blood T cells in healthy people across ages (dated by TCRdb to about 2015). Regarding the research as a whole: In model experiments, roughly one uniquely barcoded TCR beta cDNA molecule per two T cells was captured by template switching. Age-related changes in TCR beta repertoire diversity were measured in the study by deep sequencing normalized with unique cDNA molecular identifiers. The donors were divided into four age groups: young (average around 16 years), middle-aged (roughly 42), aged (about 62) and long-lived (82). For two donors (one aged 18 to 29 and one aged 80 or older), the study analyzed two additional independent replicas of 1 million unique cDNA reads from the same blood draw.

What the work shows at the level of the full study, not this receptor alone: Since profiling was done on bulk unsorted PBMCs, naive and antigen-experienced compartments could not be conclusively compared. As age increased, observed TCR beta diversity per million T cells dropped in a roughly linear way, and a significant reduction was already evident by age 40. Total diversity estimates from one million sequenced T cells were considered lower bounds and underestimates. The CMV infection status of donors was not known, potentially confounding age-related changes in expanded clonotypes. Compared with the aged group, the long-lived group had more naive CD4+ T cells, fewer expanded clones and increased TCR diversity, a pattern suggesting age selection. The percentage of naive T cells measured by flow cytometry correlated strongly with observed TCR beta diversity.

The library was obtained by 5' RACE. These reads were obtained on an Illumina HiSeq 2500. A second PCR of roughly 7 to 11 cycles was run with a J-beta primer mix and a sample-barcoded 5' primer. A template-switch 5' adaptor carrying 12 random nucleotides introduced a unique molecular identifier onto each TCR beta cDNA molecule. At least 2.5 million CDR3-containing paired-end reads were obtained from each sample. All of the RNA was converted into first-strand cDNA using the Mint cDNA synthesis kit, with a TRBC-specific oligonucleotide serving as the primer. Following uracil-DNA glycosylase treatment, a first 18-cycle PCR with universal primers M1SS and BC2_uni_R was performed on all cDNA. The authors' pipeline ran thus. Normalization of each sample was performed by random selection of 1 million high-quality reads, each carrying a distinct molecular identifier. Reads sharing molecular identifiers were discarded rather than binned into consensus sequences. MiTCR, with a Q25 quality threshold and the strictest error-elimination algorithm, was used for CDR3 identification, clonotype clustering and error correction. A nonparametric unseen species model with Euler transformation was used to estimate lower-bound total TCR beta diversity. Through fastp at Q25 and MiXCR, TCRdb rebuilt clones from the public reads, retaining in-frame beta chains. Identical CDR3 proteins give one entry, which carries the most common genes and DNA. TCRdb, not the original authors, processed these V and J calls. The sample records 750,000 to 950,000 distinct CDR3 sequences, 25% to 30% of which are singletons. The ten biggest clones cover roughly a tenth of the sample.

Donors were a few dozen systemically healthy Caucasian individuals from Russia aged roughly 6 to 90 years. Each donor gave 8 to 10 milliliters of peripheral blood, drawn into EDTA-treated Vacutainer tubes. PBMCs were isolated by Ficoll-Paque density-gradient centrifugation, with at least 7 million obtained per sample. Total RNA was extracted from PBMCs with Trizol reagent, with at least 6 micrograms obtained per sample. The percentages of naive CD45RAhigh/CD27high T cells were determined by flow cytometry on a PBMC aliquot from every donor. The CDR3 measures 13 amino acids from cysteine to phenylalanine. The DNA shown is the 39-base CDR3, in frame from base 1. After removal of 6 bases from V and 4 bases from J, the junction retains 5 bases not matched to a gene. According to the germline V gene (reference sequence), CDR1 reads MNHEY and CDR2 reads SMNVEV. Regarding this clonotype: Its cognate antigen has yet to be identified. The input lacks base qualities; no much larger clone sits a single base away.

These data also featured in a second study, about T cells of mothers and their children. The second investigation adds: Nine systemically healthy Caucasian individuals served as donors, namely three mothers together with their six children. cDNA synthesis used all of the extracted RNA, with 1.5 ug of RNA in each 15 ul reaction. In the second PCR, the M1S primer introduced both the sample barcodes and 2-4 random nucleotides. Over 8 million TCR beta CDR3 reads were obtained for each mother, and 2.5 million to 3 million reads were obtained for each child. TCR recombination output is similarly shaped by thymic selection in related and unrelated pairs, with a minor effect exerted by inherited differences. Related mother-child pairs always showed normalized repertoire overlap that was slightly higher than in unrelated mother-child pairs, though the difference was never significant. With a sensitivity of roughly 93 clones per million clonotypes, no persistent microchimeric T cell clones were detected. The study used deep NGS to compare TCR beta repertoires of mothers and children, seeking features distinguishing related mother-child pairs from unrelated individuals. Mothers averaged about 37 +/- 4 years of age and children averaged about 10 +/- 4 years. After adapter ligation was performed with NEBNext reagents, the libraries were sequenced on an Illumina HiSeq 2000 with 100+100 nt paired-end reads. Mother and child libraries were prepared a month apart and sequenced in separate runs to prevent cross-contamination. For each donor, somewhere between about 450,000 and 2,200,000 distinct TCR beta clonotypes were identified. Naive TCR beta clonotypes were estimated from low-frequency clonotypes matched to each donor's FACS-determined naive share, without sorting.

The sequencing sample was made of blood. The V and J genes are TRBV27 and TRBJ1-1; 7 central nucleotides agree with TRBD1. The origin of this receptor is a woman aged 40 to 50 in good health. The nucleotides read TGTGCCAGCAGATTAACAGGGGTCACTGAAGCTTTCTTT. This translates into CASRLTGVTEAFF.